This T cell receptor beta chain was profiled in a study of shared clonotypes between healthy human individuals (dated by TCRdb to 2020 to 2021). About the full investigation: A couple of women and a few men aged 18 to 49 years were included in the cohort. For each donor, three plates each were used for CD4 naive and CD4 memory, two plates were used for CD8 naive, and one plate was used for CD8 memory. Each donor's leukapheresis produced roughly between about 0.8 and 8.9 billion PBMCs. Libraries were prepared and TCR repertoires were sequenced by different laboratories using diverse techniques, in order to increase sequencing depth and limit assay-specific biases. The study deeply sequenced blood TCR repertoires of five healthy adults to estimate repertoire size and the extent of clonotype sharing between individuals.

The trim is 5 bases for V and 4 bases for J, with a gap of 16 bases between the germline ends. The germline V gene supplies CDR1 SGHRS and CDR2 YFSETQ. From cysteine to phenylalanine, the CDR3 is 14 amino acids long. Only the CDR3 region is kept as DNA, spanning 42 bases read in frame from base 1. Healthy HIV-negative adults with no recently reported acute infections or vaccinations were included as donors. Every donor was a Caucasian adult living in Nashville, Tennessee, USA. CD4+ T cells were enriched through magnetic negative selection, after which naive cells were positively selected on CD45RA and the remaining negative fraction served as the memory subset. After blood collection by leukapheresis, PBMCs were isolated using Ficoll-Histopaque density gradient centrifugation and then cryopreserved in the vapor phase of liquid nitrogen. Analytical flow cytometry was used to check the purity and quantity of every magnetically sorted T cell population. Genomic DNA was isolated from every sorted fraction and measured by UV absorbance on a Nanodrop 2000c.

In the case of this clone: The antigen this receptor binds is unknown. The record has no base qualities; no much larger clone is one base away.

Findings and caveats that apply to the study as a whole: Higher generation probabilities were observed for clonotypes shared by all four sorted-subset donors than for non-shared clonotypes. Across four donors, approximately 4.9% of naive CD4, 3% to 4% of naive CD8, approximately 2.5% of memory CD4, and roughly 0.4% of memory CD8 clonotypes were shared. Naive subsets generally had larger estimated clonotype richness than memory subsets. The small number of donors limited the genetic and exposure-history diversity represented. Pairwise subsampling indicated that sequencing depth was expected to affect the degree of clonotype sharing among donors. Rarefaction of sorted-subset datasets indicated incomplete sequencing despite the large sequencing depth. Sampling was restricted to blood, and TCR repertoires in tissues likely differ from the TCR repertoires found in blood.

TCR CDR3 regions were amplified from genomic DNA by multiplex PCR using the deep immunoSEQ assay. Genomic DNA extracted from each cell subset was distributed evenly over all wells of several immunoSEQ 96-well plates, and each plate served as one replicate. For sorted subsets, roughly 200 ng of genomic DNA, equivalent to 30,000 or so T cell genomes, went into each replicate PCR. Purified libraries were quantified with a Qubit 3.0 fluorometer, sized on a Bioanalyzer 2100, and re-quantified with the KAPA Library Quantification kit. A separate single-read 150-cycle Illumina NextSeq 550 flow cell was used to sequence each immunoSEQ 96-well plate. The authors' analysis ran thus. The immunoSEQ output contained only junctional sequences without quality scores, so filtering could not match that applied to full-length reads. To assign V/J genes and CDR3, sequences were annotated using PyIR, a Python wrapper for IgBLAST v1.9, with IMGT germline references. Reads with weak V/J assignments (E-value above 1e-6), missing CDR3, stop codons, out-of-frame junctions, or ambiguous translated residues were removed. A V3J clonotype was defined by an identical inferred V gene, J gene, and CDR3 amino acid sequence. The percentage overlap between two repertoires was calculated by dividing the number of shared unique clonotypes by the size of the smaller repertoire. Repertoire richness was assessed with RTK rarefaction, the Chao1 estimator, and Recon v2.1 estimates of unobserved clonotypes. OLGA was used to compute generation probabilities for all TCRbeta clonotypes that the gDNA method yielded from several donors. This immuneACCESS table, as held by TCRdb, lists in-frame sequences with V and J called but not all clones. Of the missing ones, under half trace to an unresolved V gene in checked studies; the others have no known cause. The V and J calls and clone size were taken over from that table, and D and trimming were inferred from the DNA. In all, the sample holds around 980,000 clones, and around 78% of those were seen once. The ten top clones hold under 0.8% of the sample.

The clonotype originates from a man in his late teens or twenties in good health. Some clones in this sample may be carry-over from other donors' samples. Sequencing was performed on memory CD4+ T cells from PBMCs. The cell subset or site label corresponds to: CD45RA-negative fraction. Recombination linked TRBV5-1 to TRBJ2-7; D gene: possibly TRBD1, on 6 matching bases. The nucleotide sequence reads TGCGCCAGCAGTAGTAAGACAGGAGCGTACGAGCAGTACTTC. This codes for CASSSKTGAYEQYF.